Presented here are 32 T cell receptor beta chains from one specimen sequenced in a study of T-cell memory formation after mild COVID-19. Using its own MiXCR run on the 5' RACE reads, TCRdb lists one record per CDR3 protein. The repertoire holds about 320,000 distinct CDR3 sequences, with 14% as singletons. The sequencing sample was made of PBMCs or a T cell subset sorted from them (not recorded which). The receptors derive from a man younger than 30 who had mild COVID-19 (a few samples of this study predate the infection). Cell type and time point are not known.

This clonotype showed up just a few times. The chain links TRBV7-2 to TRBJ2-3, with D possibly matching TRBD2 (6 bases). The CDR3 length is 16 residues. Trimming cost V 1 base and J 0 bases, with 11 bases left between them. Germline V lookup: CDR1 SGHTA, CDR2 FQGNSA. In DNA, the CDR3 is TGTGCCAGCAGCTTAGGCGGGGTTCCTAGCACAGATACGCAGTATTTT. This sequence encodes CASSLGGVPSTDTQYF.

J is TRBJ1-6 and V is TRBV3-1, with D unclear. Germline CDR1 and CDR2: LGHDT and YNNKEL (reference sequence). Trimming took off 0 bases at V and 10 bases at J, with 7 bases between the two ends. The CDR3 totals 13 residues. The CDR3 nucleotides are TGTGCCAGCAGCCAAGACGATTGGTCACCCCTCCACTTT. Translating gives CASSQDDWSPLHF. The complete variable domain, with remaining parts taken from reference TRBV3-1 and TRBJ1-6, reads DTAVSQTPKYLVTQMGNDKSIKCEQNLGHDTMYWYKQDSKKFLKIMFSYNNKELIINETVPNRFSPKSPDKAHLNLHINSLELGDSAVYFCASSQDDWSPLHFGNGTRLTVT.

The chain has TRBV7-3 and TRBJ2-7; 8 positions agree with TRBD1. Germline CDR1 is SGHTA and CDR2 is FQGTGA. Unmatched junction bases numbered 10, after V lost 5 bases and J lost 1 base. The CDR3 has 16 residues. The CDR3 DNA is TGTGCCAGCAGCCTCCCCGGACAGGGATTTTCCTACGAGCAGTACTTC. This translates into CASSLPGQGFSYEQYF.

This clonotype was seen only a few times. The chain combines TRBV29-1 with TRBJ2-5, with D perhaps matching TRBD1 (5 bases). From germline, CDR1 is SQVTM and CDR2 ANQGSEA. V was trimmed by 7 bases and J by 7 bases, leaving 16 bases between them. This CDR3 has 12 amino acids. The CDR3 reads CSGLRAQGTQYF. CDR3 in DNA: TGCAGCGGGCTCCGGGCCCAGGGGACCCAGTACTTC.

V and J are TRBV28 and TRBJ1-1; 9 positions match TRBD1. After removal of 5 bases from V and 3 bases from J, the junction contained 7 bases not matched to a gene. The CDR3 consists of 15 residues. Germline values: CDR1 MDHEN, CDR2 SYDVKM. CDR3 nucleotides: TGTGCCAGCAGTCGACCGGGACAGGGAGACACTGAAGCTTTCTTT. This translates into CASSRPGQGDTEAFF.

The genes are TRBV20-1 and TRBJ2-1; 10 nucleotides match TRBD1. V gave up 0 bases and J gave up 4 bases; unmatched junction bases: 9. Germline CDR1 is DFQATT and CDR2 is SNEGSKA (reference sequence). This CDR3 is 17 amino acids long. This chain's CDR3 is CSARDYLGQGSYNEQFF. The CDR3 region has the DNA TGCAGTGCTAGAGATTATCTGGGACAGGGGTCGTACAATGAGCAGTTCTTC.

The CDR3 spells CASRRPSASTDTQYF. In DNA form, the CDR3 reads TGTGCCAGCAGAAGACCAAGTGCGAGCACAGATACGCAGTATTTT. The genes are TRBV6-6 and TRBJ2-3, with D unclear. Germline assignment: CDR1 MNHNY and CDR2 SVGAGI (reference sequence). Trimming shortened V by 6 bases and J by 0 bases, and 13 bases separated the two germline ends. CDR3 length: 15 amino acids.

The chain couples TRBV6-2 or TRBV6-3 to TRBJ2-2, with 8 bases lining up with TRBD2. Trimming took 2 bases from V and 5 from J; bases not matched to a gene: 10. The germline CDR1 and CDR2 sequences are MNHEY and SVGEGT. The CDR3 length is 17 residues. The CDR3 spells CASSYRTGGAYTGELFF. Here the CDR3 DNA reads TGTGCCAGCAGTTACCGGACCGGGGGGGCTTATACCGGGGAGCTGTTTTTT.

The chain couples TRBV5-4 to TRBJ2-5, with TRBD2 matching over 12 bases. The CDR3 covers 15 residues. Per the germline V gene, CDR1 is SGHNT and CDR2 is YYREEE (reference sequence). V lost 2 bases, J lost 4 bases, and 3 bases stayed unmatched. This CDR3 reads CASSLELAGGETQYF. CDR3 nucleotide sequence: TGTGCCAGCAGCTTAGAACTAGCGGGGGGAGAGACCCAGTACTTC.

This clonotype has a handful of counts. The chain has TRBV4-3 and TRBJ1-1; 11 bases align to TRBD1. The CDR3 has 15 residues. V was clipped by 3 bases and J by 5 bases; unmatched bases: 5. Germline V gene data show CDR1 as LGHNA and CDR2 as YSLEER. The CDR3 here is CASSQRTGGWTEAFF. In nucleotides, the CDR3 is TGCGCCAGCAGCCAGAGGACAGGGGGCTGGACTGAAGCTTTCTTT.

V gene TRBV4-3 combines with J gene TRBJ1-2, with D possibly TRBD1 on 5 matching bases. The CDR3 is 14 amino acids. V was cut by 1 base and J by 7 bases, with 13 bases left in between. The germline V gene encodes CDR1 LGHNA and CDR2 YSLEER. Here the CDR3 reads CASSQVGRARGYTF. The CDR3 bases are TGCGCCAGCAGCCAAGTAGGCAGGGCCCGTGGCTACACCTTC.

This clonotype has only a few counts. The rearrangement uses TRBV11-2 and TRBJ2-3, with 9 bases identical to TRBD2. The CDR3 has 18 residues. Germline V gives CDR1 SGHAT, CDR2 FQNNGV. V lost 5 bases, J lost 2 bases, and 14 bases stayed unmatched. The CDR3 loop reads CASSRRLADFQPTDTQYF. DNA for the CDR3: TGTGCCAGCAGCCGTCGACTAGCGGATTTTCAACCCACAGATACGCAGTATTTT.

This clonotype was observed a single time. The V call is TRBV5-1, the J call TRBJ1-2; TRBD1 agrees at 7 bases. Per the germline V gene, CDR1 is SGHRS and CDR2 is YFSETQ. Trimming took 4 bases from V and 7 from J; bases not matched to a gene: 10. The CDR3 is 14 residues long. The CDR3 protein is CASSTGTVSSGYTF. For the CDR3, the DNA is TGCGCCAGCAGCACGGGGACAGTATCGAGTGGCTACACCTTC. Filled out from reference TRBV5-1 and TRBJ1-2, the complete variable domain reads KAGVTQTPRYLIKTRGQQVTLSCSPISGHRSVSWYQQTPGQGLQFLFEYFSETQRNKGNFPGRFSGRQFSNSRSEMNVSTLELGDSALYLCASSTGTVSSGYTFGSGTRLTVV.

This clonotype was counted only a few times. The CDR3 DNA sequence: TGCAGTGCTAGCAGATATAGCAATCAGCCCCAGCATTTT. As protein: CSASRYSNQPQHF. This rearrangement joins TRBV20-1 to TRBJ1-5, with D unresolved. In germline, CDR1 is DFQATT, CDR2 SNEGSKA (reference sequence). Trimming pared 3 bases from V and 0 bases from J, leaving 6 bases between. This CDR3 contains 13 residues.

This clonotype was counted between two and nine times. The chain employs TRBV19 and TRBJ2-5; no definite D call. The V end was cut by 1 base, the J end by 7 bases, with 10 bases between. The germline V gene has CDR1 LNHDA and CDR2 SQIVND (reference sequence). The CDR3 sequence is 13 residues long. In nucleotides, the CDR3 is TGTGCCAGTAGTATAGGGAGTGATCGGACCCAGTACTTC. Protein product: CASSIGSDRTQYF.

This clonotype was seen only a few times. The chain couples TRBV5-1 to TRBJ2-3, with 7 bases identical to TRBD2. There are 16 residues in the CDR3. Germline V lookup: CDR1 SGHRS, CDR2 YFSETQ. The ends lost 4 bases at V and 0 bases at J; junction bases unmatched: 8. DNA of the CDR3: TGCGCCAGCAGCCCTAGAGCGGGAACGAGCACAGATACGCAGTATTTT. Translated: CASSPRAGTSTDTQYF.

The J gene is TRBJ1-1, the V gene TRBV5-1; unclear D gene. V gave up 0 bases and J gave up 10 bases, with 19 bases separating them. The CDR3 length is 15 residues. Germline V CDR1 and CDR2: SGHRS, YFSETQ. The CDR3 here is CASSLERTDPSGAFF. The DNA for the CDR3 is TGCGCCAGCAGCTTGGAGAGGACGGACCCCTCCGGAGCTTTCTTT.

This clonotype appeared a few times. The V gene is TRBV7-2, the J gene TRBJ2-2, with 9 bases identical to TRBD1. After removal of 4 bases from V and 3 bases from J, the junction contained 6 bases not matched to a gene. The CDR3 length is 16 residues. Germline CDR1 is SGHTA and CDR2 is FQGNSA. CDR3 protein: CASSSRTGEDTGELFF. The CDR3 DNA reads as TGTGCCAGCAGCTCACGGACAGGGGAAGACACCGGGGAGCTGTTTTTT. Full variable domain (missing parts from reference TRBV7-2 and TRBJ2-2): GAGVSQSPSNKVTEKGKDVELRCDPISGHTALYWYRQSLGQGLEFLIYFQGNSAPDKSGLPSDRFSAERTGGSVSTLTIQRTQQEDSAVYLCASSSRTGEDTGELFFGEGSRLTVL.

The chain combines TRBV5-5 with TRBJ1-6; D remains ambiguous. The CDR3 consists of 12 residues. CDR1 SGHKS and CDR2 YYEKEE come from the germline V gene (reference sequence). Between the trimmed V and J ends, which lost 6 bases and 3 bases, there was a span of 4 bases. Here the CDR3 reads CASTNYNSPLHF. CDR3 in DNA: TGTGCCAGCACCAACTATAATTCACCCCTCCACTTT.

The chain carries TRBV7-8 and TRBJ2-3, with TRBD2 matching 10 bases. Germline V gene lookup returns CDR1 SGHVS and CDR2 FQNEAQ. The CDR3 runs to 15 residues. The V and J ends lost 1 base and 4 bases, in that order; junction bases with no gene match: 2. In DNA, the CDR3 is TGTGCCAGCAGCTTAGTGGGGACTAGCGCAGATACGCAGTATTTT. Translation: CASSLVGTSADTQYF.

This clonotype was seen a few times. This rearrangement joins TRBV7-8 to TRBJ1-5; 7 nucleotides agree with TRBD1. The germline CDR1 and CDR2 sequences are SGHVS and FQNEAQ. J was trimmed by 6 bases and V by 5 bases; bases with no gene match: 13. The CDR3 sequence is 16 residues long. CDR3 sequence: CASSHRRPRGVQPQHF. The CDR3 nucleotides read TGTGCCAGCAGCCACAGACGACCCAGGGGGGTTCAGCCCCAGCATTTT.

This chain joins TRBV5-1 and TRBJ2-2; tentatively, D is TRBD1 (6 bases). This CDR3 has 15 amino acids. V was cut by 6 bases and J by 6 bases, with 18 bases left in between. From germline, CDR1 is SGHRS and CDR2 YFSETQ. CDR3 sequence: CASTYGEGVSGELFF. Written as DNA, the CDR3 is TGCGCCAGCACCTATGGAGAGGGGGTGTCCGGGGAGCTGTTTTTT.

The rearrangement joins TRBV7-2 to TRBJ2-3; the match to TRBD2 covers 15 bases. The V gene's germline CDR1 is SGHTA and CDR2 FQGNSA. V trimming: 5 bases; J trimming: 3 bases; junction bases outside the gene matches: 6. The CDR3 spans 17 residues. Here the CDR3 DNA reads TGTGCCAGCAGCCCCCCGGGACTAGCGGGGGGAACAGATACGCAGTATTTT. It yields the protein CASSPPGLAGGTDTQYF.

This clonotype occurred a few times. The chain employs TRBV4-2 and TRBJ1-2; the D is unclear. V lost 3 bases and J lost 5, with 13 bases in between. The CDR3 length is 14 residues. In germline, CDR1 is LGHNA, CDR2 YNFKEQ. The CDR3, as DNA: TGTGCCAGCAGCCAGGGCTCTTTAGGGTATGGCTACACCTTC. It codes for CASSQGSLGYGYTF.

This clonotype was detected only a few times. The chain employs TRBV5-4 and TRBJ2-4, with a weak D call TRBD1 (6 bases). There are 15 residues in the CDR3. CDR1 is SGHNT, CDR2 YYREEE, per germline (reference sequence). Trimming cost V 4 bases and J 6 bases, with 17 bases left between them. The CDR3 region has the DNA TGTGCCAGCAGCGAGGGACATCCCTCGGGAAACATTCAGTACTTC. Encoded protein: CASSEGHPSGNIQYF. The whole variable domain, filled in from reference TRBV5-4 and TRBJ2-4, reads ETGVTQSPTHLIKTRGQQVTLRCSSQSGHNTVSWYQQALGQGPQFIFQYYREEENGRGNFPPRFSGLQFPNYSSELNVNALELDDSALYLCASSEGHPSGNIQYFGAGTRLSVL.

This chain links TRBV6-5 with TRBJ1-1; D is perhaps TRBD1 (6 bases). Trimming pared 6 bases from V and 6 bases from J, leaving 11 bases between. The germline CDR1 and CDR2 sequences are MNHEY and SVGAGI. The CDR3 covers 12 residues. CDR3 DNA sequence: TGTGCCAGCAGCCAGGGGAGGGCTGAAGCTTTCTTT. Protein: CASSQGRAEAFF.

This clonotype was detected a few times. This chain joins TRBV4-1 and TRBJ2-1; no clear D gene. CDR1 and CDR2 from the germline V gene are MGHRA and YSYEKL. The V and J ends lost 5 bases and 0 bases respectively, with 5 bases between them. The CDR3 runs to 13 residues. For the CDR3, the DNA is TGCGCCAGCAGCTTCACCTCCTACAATGAGCAGTTCTTC. Amino acid sequence: CASSFTSYNEQFF.

The DNA for the CDR3 is TGTGCCAGCAGCGTCGGCGGACAGGGGGCCGGGGAGCTGTTTTTT. Protein: CASSVGGQGAGELFF. J is TRBJ2-2 and V is TRBV9; 10 bases map to TRBD1. The CDR3 length is 15 residues. Germline V lookup: CDR1 SGDLS, CDR2 YYNGEE. The V gene end was trimmed by 2 bases and the J gene end by 6 bases; junction bases not matched to a gene: 4.

This clonotype was detected only a few times. J is TRBJ2-3 and V is TRBV7-2; the D gene is possibly TRBD2 (5 bases). Germline CDR1 SGHTA, CDR2 FQGNSA. V lost 5 bases to trimming and J lost 5 bases, with 20 bases between them. The CDR3 runs to 16 residues. For the CDR3, the DNA is TGTGCCAGCAGCCGCCCCGGGGTCTCCCCAGGAGATACGCAGTATTTT. Translated: CASSRPGVSPGDTQYF.

This chain joins TRBV2 and TRBJ2-5; D tentatively fits TRBD1 or TRBD2 (5 bases each). V shed 11 bases and J shed 4 bases, with 14 bases lying between them. Germline V gene lookup returns CDR1 SNHLY and CDR2 FYNNEI. CDR3 length: 12 residues. The CDR3 spells CAERGAGETQYF. The CDR3 bases are TGTGCCGAGAGGGGCGCCGGAGAGACCCAGTACTTC.

In this sample, this clonotype turned up a few times. The chain is built from TRBV6-5 and TRBJ2-7, with 7 bases aligning to TRBD1. CDR1 and CDR2 from the germline V gene are MNHEY and SVGAGI. V lost 7 bases, J lost 2 bases, and 5 bases stayed unmatched. The CDR3 extends over 13 amino acids. In DNA form, the CDR3 reads TGTGCCAGCACCTCGGGACAGACCTACGAGCAGTACTTC. Its protein product is CASTSGQTYEQYF.

The chain links TRBV27 to TRBJ1-4; a possible D gene is TRBD1 (5 bases). The CDR3 has 15 amino acids. Trimming removed 4 bases from V and 8 bases from J, with 17 bases in between. Per germline, CDR1 MNHEY and CDR2 SMNVEV (reference sequence). The CDR3 spells CASSSQGTVREKLFF. The CDR3 nucleotides read TGTGCCAGCAGTTCACAAGGGACGGTACGGGAAAAACTGTTTTTT.